This T cell receptor (beta chain) was obtained from a study of tumor-infiltrating lymphocytes in primary liver carcinoma. Unsorted bulk tissue (about 18-32 mg) underwent RNA and DNA co-extraction. This CDR3 has 14 residues. Germline trimming cut 8 bases from V and 4 bases from J; bases unmatched to any gene: 6. Germline V gene data show CDR1 as SEHNR and CDR2 as FQNEAQ (reference sequence). Production of TCR beta cDNA used around 500 ng total RNA together with a constant-region primer. Each TCR beta library was derived from three nested multiplex PCR rounds that employed slightly modified ARM-PCR. Rounds one and two of PCR, each of 10 cycles, were primed with TRBV1-TRBV30 forward primers and a C-beta reverse primer. TCRdb called the multiplex PCR reads again in MiXCR, with one record for every CDR3 protein. The sample consists of fewer than 250,000 distinct CDR3 sequences, approximately 80% of them appearing once.

As concerns this clonotype: A much larger clone differs from this one at a single base, so this may be a read error.

The chain recombines TRBV7-9 with TRBJ2-5, with 11 bases aligning to TRBD2. Sequencing used tumor tissue from primary liver carcinoma. This receptor was identified in a man aged 40-55 years with primary liver carcinoma and hepatitis B virus infection. CDR3 sequence reads: CASGGTSGLETQYF. Written as DNA, the CDR3 is TGTGCCAGCGGCGGGACTAGCGGACTAGAGACCCAGTACTTC.